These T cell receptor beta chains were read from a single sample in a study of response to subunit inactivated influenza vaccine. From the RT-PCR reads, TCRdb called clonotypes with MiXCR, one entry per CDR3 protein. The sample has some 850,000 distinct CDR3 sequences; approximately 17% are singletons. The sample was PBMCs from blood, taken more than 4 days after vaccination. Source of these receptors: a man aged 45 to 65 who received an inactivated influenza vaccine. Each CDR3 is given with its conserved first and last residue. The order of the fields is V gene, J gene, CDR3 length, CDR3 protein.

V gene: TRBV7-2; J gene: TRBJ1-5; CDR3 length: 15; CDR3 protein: CASSRDLGGNQPQHF
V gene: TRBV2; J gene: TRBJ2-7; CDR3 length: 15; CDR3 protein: CASSVLTGRPYEQYF
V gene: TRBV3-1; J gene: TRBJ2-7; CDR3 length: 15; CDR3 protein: CASSSGTLGFYEQYF
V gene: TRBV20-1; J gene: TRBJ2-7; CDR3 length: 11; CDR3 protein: CNAQDSYEQYF
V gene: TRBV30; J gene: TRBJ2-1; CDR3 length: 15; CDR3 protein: CAWRKLAGGMNEQFF
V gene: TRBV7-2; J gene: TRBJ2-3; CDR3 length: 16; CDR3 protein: CASSPARLAGADTQYF
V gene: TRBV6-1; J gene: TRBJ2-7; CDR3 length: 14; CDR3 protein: CASSHQGGSYEQYF
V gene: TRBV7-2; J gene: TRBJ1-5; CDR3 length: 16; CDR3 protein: CASSLGNRNSNQPQHF
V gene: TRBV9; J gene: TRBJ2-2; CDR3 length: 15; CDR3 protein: CASSVEGDWPGELFF
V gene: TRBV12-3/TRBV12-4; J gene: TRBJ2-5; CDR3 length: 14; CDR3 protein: CASTTGTGKETQYF
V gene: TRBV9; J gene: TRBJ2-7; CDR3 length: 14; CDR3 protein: CASSRRTGAYEQYF
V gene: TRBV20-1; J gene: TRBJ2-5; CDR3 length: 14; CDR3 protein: CSASDRVLMETQYF
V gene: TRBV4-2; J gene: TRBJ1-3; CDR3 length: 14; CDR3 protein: CASSLGQEGNTIYF
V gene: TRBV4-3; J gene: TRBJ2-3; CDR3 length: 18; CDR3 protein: CASSQAVTSGGVTDTQYF
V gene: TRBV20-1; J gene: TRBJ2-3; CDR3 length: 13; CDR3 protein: CSASYGFEGTQYF
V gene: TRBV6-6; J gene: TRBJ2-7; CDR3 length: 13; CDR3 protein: CASGIGTDYEQYF
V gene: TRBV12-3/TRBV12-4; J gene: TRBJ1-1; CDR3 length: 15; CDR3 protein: CASSSWTGGTTEAFF
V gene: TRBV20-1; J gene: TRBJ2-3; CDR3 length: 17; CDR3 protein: CSASSGTSGRAVDTQYF
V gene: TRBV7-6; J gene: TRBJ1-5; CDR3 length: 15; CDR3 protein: CASSLAGGAGQPQHF
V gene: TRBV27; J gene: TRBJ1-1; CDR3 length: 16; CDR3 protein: CASSLAGARMNTEAFF
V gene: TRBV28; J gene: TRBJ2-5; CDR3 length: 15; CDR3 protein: CASSLWSAGKETQYF
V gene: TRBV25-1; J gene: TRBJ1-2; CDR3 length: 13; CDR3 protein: CASSKTGGQGYTF
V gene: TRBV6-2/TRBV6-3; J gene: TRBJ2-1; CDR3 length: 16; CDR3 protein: CASSRSSGRLGNEQFF
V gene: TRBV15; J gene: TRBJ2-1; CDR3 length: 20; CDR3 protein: CATSSELAGPMSYSYNEQFF
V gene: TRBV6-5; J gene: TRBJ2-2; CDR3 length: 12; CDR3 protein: CASRLNTGELFF
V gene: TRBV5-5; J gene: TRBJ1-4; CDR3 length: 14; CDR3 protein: CASSLARAGEKLFF
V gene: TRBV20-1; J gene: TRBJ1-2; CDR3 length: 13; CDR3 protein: CSVRSTTDYGYTF
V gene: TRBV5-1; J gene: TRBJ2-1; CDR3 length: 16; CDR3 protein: CASSFTTSGTYNEQFF
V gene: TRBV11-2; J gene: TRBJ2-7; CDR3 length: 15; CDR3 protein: CASSWDRGETYEQYF
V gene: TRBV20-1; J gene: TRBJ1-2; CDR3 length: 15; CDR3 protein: CSARLDRVVVYGYTF
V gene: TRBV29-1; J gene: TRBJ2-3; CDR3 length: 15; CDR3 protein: CSVATSGRVGDTQYF
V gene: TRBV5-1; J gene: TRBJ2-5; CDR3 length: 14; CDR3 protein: CASSSRGNTETQYF
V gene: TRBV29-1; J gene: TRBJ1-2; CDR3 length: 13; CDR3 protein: CSVVSSTNYGYTF
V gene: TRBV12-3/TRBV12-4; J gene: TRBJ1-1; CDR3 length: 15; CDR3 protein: CASIAMGGMNTEAFF
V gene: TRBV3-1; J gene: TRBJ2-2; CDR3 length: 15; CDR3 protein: CASSQQGGPTGELFF
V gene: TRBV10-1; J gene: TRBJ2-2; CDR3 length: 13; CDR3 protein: CASSQRTTGELFF
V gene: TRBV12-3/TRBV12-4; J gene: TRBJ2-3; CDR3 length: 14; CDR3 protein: CASSPDRGPDTQYF
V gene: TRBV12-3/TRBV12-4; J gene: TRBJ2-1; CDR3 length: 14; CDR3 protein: CASSYSGSSNEQFF
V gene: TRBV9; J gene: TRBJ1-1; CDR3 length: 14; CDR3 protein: CASSGGLMNTEAFF
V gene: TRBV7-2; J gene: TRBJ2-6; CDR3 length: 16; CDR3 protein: CASSLGRGAGANVLTF